These 8 T cell receptor beta chains share one sample of origin, sequenced in a study of blood T cell dynamics during melanoma immunotherapy. Clones were read by immunoSEQ multiplex PCR, and TCRdb kept only the in-frame ones, dropping some. The profile shows fewer than 20,000 clones, over 90% of them singletons. The time point is: week 3, after first cycle of checkpoint inhibitor. The specimen comprised effector memory CD8+ T cells from blood, sampled from a patient treated with checkpoint blockade. The origin of the receptors is a human donor with melanoma.

The CDR3 DNA reads TGTGCCAGCAGCCCCCATGGGGGCTACGAGCAGTACTTC. This translates into CASSPHGGYEQYF. The chain is built from TRBV7-9 and TRBJ2-7; either TRBD1 or TRBD2 may fit D (5 bases each). In germline, CDR1 is SEHNR, CDR2 FQNEAQ (reference sequence). The CDR3 length is 13 residues. Trimming stripped 5 bases from V and 3 bases from J, with 11 bases between.

The V gene is TRBV5-1, the J gene TRBJ1-4; D is ambiguous. Trimming took 6 bases from V and 7 from J, leaving 13 bases between them. Looked up from germline, CDR1 is SGHRS and CDR2 is YFSETQ. The CDR3 length is 13 residues. The DNA for the CDR3 is TGCGCCAGCACCATAGAAATCGGTGAAAAACTGTTTTTT. It specifies CASTIEIGEKLFF. Variable domain in full (rest from reference TRBV5-1 and TRBJ1-4): KAGVTQTPRYLIKTRGQQVTLSCSPISGHRSVSWYQQTPGQGLQFLFEYFSETQRNKGNFPGRFSGRQFSNSRSEMNVSTLELGDSALYLCASTIEIGEKLFFGSGTQLSVL.

CDR3 amino acids: CASSLDGGFWGYTF. In nucleotides, the CDR3 is TGTGCCAGCAGTTTGGACGGGGGGTTTTGGGGCTACACCTTC. This rearrangement joins TRBV27 to TRBJ1-2, with a tentative D call TRBD1 (5 bases). The CDR3 length is 14 residues. V shed 3 bases and J shed 8 bases, with 16 bases lying between them. Germline values: CDR1 MNHEY, CDR2 SMNVEV (reference sequence).

The chain links TRBV6-5 to TRBJ2-7; D not certain. The CDR3 runs 12 residues. Trimming removed 4 bases from V and 9 bases from J, with 13 bases in between. The germline gives CDR1 MNHEY, CDR2 SVGAGI. CDR3 loop: CASSSKKFGQYF. The CDR3 DNA sequence: TGTGCCAGCAGTTCAAAGAAGTTCGGGCAGTACTTC.

In its sample, this clone was seen once. The gene calls are TRBV9 and TRBJ2-4, with 12 bases that match TRBD2. V lost 7 bases, J lost 5 bases, and 4 bases stayed unmatched. This CDR3 contains 14 residues. Per the germline V gene, CDR1 is SGDLS and CDR2 is YYNGEE. This chain's CDR3 is CASRLAGVQNIQYF. The CDR3 nucleotides are TGTGCCAGCCGACTAGCGGGAGTCCAAAACATTCAGTACTTC.

In this sample, this clone turned up once. This chain links TRBV5-5 with TRBJ1-5, with 10 positions matching TRBD1. The CDR3 has 16 amino acids. Germline loops: CDR1 SGHKS, CDR2 YYEKEE (reference sequence). With 4 bases clipped from V and 2 bases from J, the junction kept 6 bases outside the gene matches. This CDR3 reads CASSPAGTGGNQPQHF. In nucleotides, the CDR3 is TGTGCCAGCAGCCCGGCCGGGACAGGGGGCAATCAGCCCCAGCATTTT.

V gene TRBV9 combines with J gene TRBJ2-5; 10 bases align to TRBD1. The DNA end favors TRBJ2-7, so the J call may be wrong. CDR3 length: 15 residues. Germline V CDR1 and CDR2: SGDLS, YYNGEE. This CDR3 reads CASSLYGTGDNEQYF. Here the CDR3 DNA reads TGTGCCAGCAGCCTCTATGGGACAGGGGATAACGAGCAGTACTTC.

The gene calls are TRBV7-8 and TRBJ2-7; tentative D call: TRBD2 (6 bases). Germline V gene data show CDR1 as SGHVS and CDR2 as FQNEAQ. V shed 8 bases and J shed 10 bases, with 18 bases lying between them. There are 12 residues in the CDR3. The CDR3 DNA reads TGTGCCAGCGGAGAGAGGAGGACTAAACAGTACTTC. Amino acid sequence: CASGERRTKQYF.